These 24 T cell receptor beta chains were all obtained from the same sample, sequenced in a study of cytomegalovirus exposure and HLA in healthy donors. The PCR made use of 60 Vbeta and 13 Jbeta primers. TCRdb's copy holds only in-frame clones and misses some; the assay was immunoSEQ multiplex PCR. The table includes 95,000 to 150,000 clones, around 77% detected once. Sequenced material: PBMCs. The source of these receptors is a woman in her forties in good health and CMV-seropositive.

Written as DNA, the CDR3 is TGTGCCAGCAGTGATCGGGCAGGGGGTTTCTACGAGCAGTACTTC. Translating it yields CASSDRAGGFYEQYF. The chain joins TRBV2 to TRBJ2-7; the match to TRBD1 covers 7 bases. This CDR3 is 15 amino acids long. Germline lookup yields CDR1 SNHLY and CDR2 FYNNEI. J gave up 3 bases and V 3 bases, and 8 bases lay outside the gene matches.

This sequence joins TRBV6-6 and TRBJ2-3; D ambiguous. Germline CDR1 MNHNY, CDR2 SVGAGI (reference sequence). The CDR3 extends over 13 amino acids. The ends were cut back, 6 bases at V and 5 bases at J, with 12 bases in the middle. The CDR3 region is CASRPPLGDTQYF. For the CDR3, the DNA is TGTGCCAGCAGACCGCCTCTAGGAGATACGCAGTATTTT.

J is TRBJ2-3 and V is TRBV5-1; no clear D. CDR1 is SGHRS and CDR2 is YFSETQ in the germline V gene. V dropped 0 bases and J dropped 1 base, with 9 bases sitting between them. The CDR3 consists of 15 residues. The CDR3 bases are TGCGCCAGCAGCTTGGAAGACATTGGCACAGATACGCAGTATTTT. It is translated as CASSLEDIGTDTQYF.

The chain carries TRBV6-5 and TRBJ2-3; possibly TRBD2 for D (5 bases). Germline lookup yields CDR1 MNHEY and CDR2 SVGAGI. V was trimmed by 4 bases and J by 3 bases, leaving 8 bases between them. The CDR3 loop spans 13 amino acids. CDR3 nucleotides: TGTGCCAGCAGTTCACCGGGGACAGATACGCAGTATTTT. Translation gives CASSSPGTDTQYF.

The V gene is TRBV10-3, the J gene TRBJ2-7; 7 nucleotides match TRBD1. The V gene end was trimmed by 9 bases and the J gene end by 0 bases; junction bases not matched to a gene: 8. Looked up from germline, CDR1 is ENHRY and CDR2 is SYGVKD. The CDR3 loop spans 14 amino acids. The CDR3 reads CAIQSGGPSYEQYF. The CDR3, as DNA: TGTGCCATTCAATCAGGGGGACCCTCCTACGAGCAGTACTTC.

The chain uses TRBV4-1 and TRBJ2-3; TRBD2 matches 9 bases. J gave up 0 bases and V 0 bases, and 7 bases lay outside the gene matches. The CDR3 runs 18 residues. CDR1 MGHRA and CDR2 YSYEKL come from the germline V gene. CDR3 region: CASSQDRGRAYSTDTQYF. The CDR3 bases are TGCGCCAGCAGCCAAGATCGCGGGAGGGCCTATAGCACAGATACGCAGTATTTT.

This clone was seen only a few times. This sample also contains other DNA sequences that code for the same CDR3. The V call is TRBV6-1, the J call TRBJ2-7; TRBD1 matches 7 bases. Germline assignment: CDR1 MNHNS and CDR2 SASEGT. Unmatched junction bases numbered 5, after V lost 0 bases and J lost 0 bases. This CDR3 has 16 residues. The CDR3 nucleotides read TGTGCCAGCAGTGAAGCTTCTTGGGACAGCTCCTACGAGCAGTACTTC. This codes for CASSEASWDSSYEQYF.

This chain joins TRBV19 and TRBJ2-6; D remains unclear. The V end was cut by 5 bases, the J end by 0 bases, with 11 bases between. The germline V gene has CDR1 LNHDA and CDR2 SQIVND (reference sequence). This CDR3 has 16 amino acids. The CDR3 loop is CASSYSGSSGANVLTF. Here the CDR3 DNA reads TGTGCCAGTAGTTACTCAGGAAGCTCTGGGGCCAACGTCCTGACTTTC. The complete variable domain, with remaining parts taken from reference TRBV19 and TRBJ2-6, reads DGGITQSPKYLFRKEGQNVTLSCEQNLNHDAMYWYRQDPGQGLRLIYYSQIVNDFQKGDIAEGYSVSREKKESFPLTVTSAQKNPTAFYLCASSYSGSSGANVLTFGAGSRLTVL.

CDR3 coding DNA: TGCGCCAGCAGCCATCAGCAAAGACAGGAAACGGGTGAAAAACTGTTTTTT. This encodes CASSHQQRQETGEKLFF. This sequence joins TRBV4-1 and TRBJ1-4, with D possibly being TRBD1 (6 bases). Germline values: CDR1 MGHRA, CDR2 YSYEKL. V lost 3 bases, J lost 7 bases, and 21 bases lay in between. The CDR3 totals 17 residues.

In this sample, this clone turned up a few times. The genes are TRBV30 and TRBJ2-5; 7 bases are a match to TRBD2. The CDR3 covers 12 residues. In germline, CDR1 is GTSNPN, CDR2 SVGIG (reference sequence). V lost 0 bases and J lost 7; bases outside the gene matches: 2. In DNA, the CDR3 is TGTGCCTGGAGTGTACCTAGCGGGACCCAGTACTTC. It encodes CAWSVPSGTQYF.

This chain joins TRBV6-1 and TRBJ2-2, with 10 bases identical to TRBD1. Germline V gene lookup returns CDR1 MNHNS and CDR2 SASEGT. V shed 7 bases, J shed 6 bases, and the junction held 8 bases outside the gene matches. The CDR3 is 15 amino acids. This CDR3 is CASIWDRGSAGELFF. CDR3 bases: TGTGCCAGCATTTGGGACAGGGGAAGTGCCGGGGAGCTGTTTTTT.

This clone appeared a single time. The rearrangement uses TRBV11-2 and TRBJ1-2, with D perhaps matching TRBD1 (5 bases). The length of the CDR3 is 16 residues. CDR1 and CDR2 (germline): SGHAT, FQNNGV. The V gene lost 4 bases and the J gene lost 2 bases, with 17 bases spanning the gap. The CDR3, as DNA: TGTGCCAGCAGCTCGCGTGGAGGGGAGAAGAACTATGGCTACACCTTC. This gives the protein CASSSRGGEKNYGYTF.

The CDR3 DNA reads TGTGCCAGCAGCCTTATGGGGACTAGCGGGACTGAGACCCAGTACTTC. Amino acids: CASSLMGTSGTETQYF. The chain couples TRBV7-8 to TRBJ2-5; 13 nucleotides align to TRBD2. The CDR3 spans 16 residues. The V gene end was trimmed by 5 bases and the J gene end by 5 bases; junction bases not matched to a gene: 8. From germline, CDR1 is SGHVS and CDR2 FQNEAQ.

The V and J genes are TRBV15 and TRBJ2-7, with 11 nucleotides matching TRBD1. This CDR3 is built from 16 residues. Germline V gene sequence: CDR1 LNHNV, CDR2 YYDKDF (reference sequence). The junction had 7 bases not matched to a gene; V was cut back by 5 bases and J by 1 base. The CDR3 sequence: CATSRGGTGGSYEQYF. The CDR3 DNA follows: TGTGCCACCAGCCGCGGGGGGACAGGGGGGTCCTACGAGCAGTACTTC.

This clone was seen just once. This chain connects TRBV2 to TRBJ2-3, with D perhaps matching TRBD2 (7 bases). This CDR3 has 12 amino acids. Germline loops: CDR1 SNHLY, CDR2 FYNNEI. CDR3 sequence reads: CAGAGEYDTQYF. In DNA, the CDR3 is TGTGCGGGGGCGGGGGAGTACGATACGCAGTATTTT.

This chain links TRBV6-5 with TRBJ2-5; D perhaps matches TRBD1 (6 bases). The DNA end is more similar to TRBJ2-7, so the J call may be wrong. Germline lookup yields CDR1 MNHEY and CDR2 SVGAGI. The CDR3 extends over 15 amino acids. The CDR3 bases are TGTGCCAGCAGTTACCTCCGGGACATCTCCTACGAGCAGTACTTC. This codes for CASSYLRDISYEQYF.

The chain joins TRBV7-9 to TRBJ2-1, with TRBD2 matching over 11 bases. CDR3 length: 17 amino acids. The V gene's germline CDR1 is SEHNR and CDR2 FQNEAQ (reference sequence). Trimming removed 7 bases from V and 5 bases from J; junction bases left unmatched: 13. The CDR3 sequence is CASKSGIWGLADNEQFF. The CDR3 DNA follows: TGTGCCAGCAAATCGGGGATTTGGGGACTAGCGGACAATGAGCAGTTCTTC.

The rearrangement joins TRBV10-2 to TRBJ2-7; D not resolved. The CDR3 has 15 residues. Trimming left V 0 bases short and J 2 bases short, with 11 bases between. Germline CDR1 and CDR2: WSHSY and SAAADI. The CDR3 DNA follows: TGCGCCAGCAGTGAGTCGGCTGGTCTTCCCTACGAGCAGTACTTC. Translating it yields CASSESAGLPYEQYF.

As to this clone: Germline and junction disagree at one end, which may indicate a read error. J is TRBJ1-1 and V is TRBV6-1, with 9 bases fitting TRBD1. Per germline, CDR1 MNHNS and CDR2 SASEGT. CDR3 length: 14 residues. The CDR3 reads CASSQQGATAEVFF. CDR3 nucleotide sequence: TGTGCCAGCAGCCAACAGGGGGCAACGGCTGAAGTTTTCTTT.

This sequence joins TRBV2 and TRBJ1-1; D is possibly TRBD1 (5 bases). Between the trimmed V and J ends, which lost 8 bases and 4 bases, there was a span of 11 bases. Germline assignment: CDR1 SNHLY and CDR2 FYNNEI. This CDR3 has 12 amino acids. The CDR3 loop reads CASSWGGTEAFF. The CDR3 nucleotides are TGTGCCAGCTCTTGGGGGGGCACTGAAGCTTTCTTT.

CDR3 sequence reads: CASSLSRATSWGTDTQYF. The CDR3, as DNA: TGTGCCAGCAGCTTGAGTCGAGCCACTAGCTGGGGCACAGATACGCAGTATTTT. V usage is TRBV5-4 and J usage is TRBJ2-3; the D gene is possibly TRBD2 (6 bases). Trimming took 1 base from V and 1 from J, leaving 19 bases between them. The CDR3 consists of 18 residues. CDR1 and CDR2 from the germline V gene are SGHNT and YYREEE (reference sequence).

The genes are TRBV28 and TRBJ1-4, with D uncertain. V lost 6 bases and J lost 4, with 15 bases in between. The CDR3 has 15 residues. Germline V gives CDR1 MDHEN, CDR2 SYDVKM. CDR3 in amino acids: CASRAWVRGNEKLFF. CDR3 coding DNA: TGTGCCAGCAGGGCCTGGGTTCGGGGTAATGAAAAACTGTTTTTT.

The J gene is TRBJ1-5, the V gene TRBV29-1; 8 bases line up with TRBD1. Trimming at V came to 2 bases and at J to 7 bases, leaving 10 bases not matched to a gene. Germline CDR1 SQVTM, CDR2 ANQGSEA. The CDR3 covers 15 residues. The DNA for the CDR3 is TGCAGCGTTGAAAAGGGCAGGGGGCGCGTGCAGCCCCAGCATTTT. Translating it yields CSVEKGRGRVQPQHF.

The chain combines TRBV21-1 with TRBJ2-1; whether TRBD2, the table's D call, matches the DNA was not checked. TRBV21-1 is termed a pseudogene. The CDR3 is 15 residues long. This CDR3 reads CASSKGAGGNNEQFF. CDR3 DNA sequence: TGTGCCAGCAGCAAAGGAGCGGGAGGCAACAATGAGCAGTTCTTC.